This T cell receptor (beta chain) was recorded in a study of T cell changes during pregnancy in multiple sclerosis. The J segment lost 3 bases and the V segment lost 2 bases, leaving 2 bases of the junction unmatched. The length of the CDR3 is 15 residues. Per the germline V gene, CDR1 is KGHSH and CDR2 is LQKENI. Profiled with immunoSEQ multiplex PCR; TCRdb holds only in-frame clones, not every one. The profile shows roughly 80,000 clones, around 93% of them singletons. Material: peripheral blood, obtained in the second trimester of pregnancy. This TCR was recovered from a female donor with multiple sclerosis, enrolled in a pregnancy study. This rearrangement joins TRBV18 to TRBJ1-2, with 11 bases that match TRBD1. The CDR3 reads CASSPGQGADYGYTF. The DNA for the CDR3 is TGTGCCAGCTCACCAGGACAGGGGGCGGACTATGGCTACACCTTC.